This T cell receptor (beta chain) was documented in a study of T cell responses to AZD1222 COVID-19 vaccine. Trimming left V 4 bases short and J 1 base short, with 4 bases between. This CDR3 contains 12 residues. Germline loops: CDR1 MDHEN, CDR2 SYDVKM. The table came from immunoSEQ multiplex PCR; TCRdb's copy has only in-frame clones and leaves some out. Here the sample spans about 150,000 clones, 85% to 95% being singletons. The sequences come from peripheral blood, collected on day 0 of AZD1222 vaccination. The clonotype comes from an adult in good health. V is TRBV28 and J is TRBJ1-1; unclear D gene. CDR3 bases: TGTGCCAGCAGTTACGGGAACACTGAAGCTTTCTTT. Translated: CASSYGNTEAFF.